The rows below give T cell receptor beta chains drawn from one sample of a study of blood T cell repertoires in COVID-19. Produced via immunoSEQ multiplex PCR; TCRdb's table is partial and in-frame only. Of roughly 130,000 clones in the sample, about 83% were seen once. The sample comprised peripheral blood. The receptor source for this set is a man aged 45-65 years with acute or convalescent COVID-19. The conserved cysteine and the conserved F or W are not part of the CDR3 here.

TRBJ2-5 | TRBV7-9 | ASSPCQETQY
TRBJ2-5 | TRBV15 | ATSRGRRETQY
TRBJ1-2 | TRBV19 | ASSIVAARHYT
TRBJ2-5 | TRBV24-1 | ATSDFPTQETQY
TRBJ1-5 | TRBV9 | ASSGDSNQPQH
TRBJ2-5 | TRBV6-1 | ASSEGRLMRETQY
TRBJ1-2 | TRBV2 | ASRVDVGGYT
TRBJ2-3 | TRBV19 | ASSSLKGQGLRGDTQY
TRBJ2-7 | TRBV4-1 | ASSQEQGGTYEQY
TRBJ1-2 | TRBV6-6 | ASTRGGPIFNYGYT
TRBJ1-2 | TRBV5-1 | ASSSGTLNYGYT
TRBJ2-3 | TRBV6-5 | ASSGTSGDARY
TRBJ2-3 | TRBV15 | ATSFPRGGGAEDTQY
TRBJ1-1 | TRBV30 | AWSVQYEAF
TRBJ2-1 | TRBV5-1 | ASSLEATGNEQF
TRBJ2-1 | TRBV6-5 | ASSYGLVLEQF
TRBJ2-7 | TRBV5-6 | ASSGGTGYEQY
TRBJ2-2 | TRBV5-4 | ASSFSSGGADGELF
TRBJ1-3 | TRBV3-1/TRBV3-2 | ASSLSGGSGNTIY
TRBJ2-3 | TRBV15 | ATSRTGLRGTDTQY
TRBJ1-1 | TRBV4-1 | ASSQDLYPGQKNTEAF
TRBJ2-7 | TRBV10-3 | AISESRTSGAEQY
TRBJ1-1 | TRBV5-4 | ASSPGGGDMNTEAF
TRBJ2-3 | TRBV5-1 | ASSAISGGVSTDTQY
TRBJ2-6 | TRBV29-1 | SATDSSGANVLT
TRBJ2-3 | TRBV18 | ASSPPRGAGGTDTDTQY
TRBJ2-3 | TRBV10-3 | AITGVGDRDTQY
TRBJ2-3 | TRBV7-2 | ASSSRGTDTQY
TRBJ1-2 | TRBV2 | ASKRQGTYYGYT
TRBJ1-4 | TRBV30 | AWKKGRAEKLF
TRBJ1-1 | TRBV13 | ASSLSGALGAF
TRBJ1-1 | TRBV10-3 | AISVQGSRTEAF
TRBJ2-1 | TRBV3-1/TRBV3-2 | ASSTSGGAHEQF
TRBJ1-1 | TRBV19 | ASSTQGTEAF
TRBJ2-3 | TRBV19 | ASTALAGRLDTQY
TRBJ1-3 | TRBV5-1 | ASSGKQTDTETGNTIY
TRBJ2-3 | TRBV5-4 | ASSLYYRGRTDTQY
TRBJ1-6 | TRBV15 | ATSRDSVRYNSPLH
TRBJ2-5 | TRBV3-1/TRBV3-2 | ASSQSPGGQETQY
TRBJ2-2 | TRBV5-1 | ASSYLAGTNTGELF
TRBJ1-1 | TRBV3-1/TRBV3-2 | ASSQLPGNTEAF
TRBJ2-7 | TRBV24-1 | ADEPTPSTFLNEQY
TRBJ1-2 | TRBV19 | ASRWTGMDYGYT
TRBJ2-2 | TRBV9 | ASSSRSANTGELF